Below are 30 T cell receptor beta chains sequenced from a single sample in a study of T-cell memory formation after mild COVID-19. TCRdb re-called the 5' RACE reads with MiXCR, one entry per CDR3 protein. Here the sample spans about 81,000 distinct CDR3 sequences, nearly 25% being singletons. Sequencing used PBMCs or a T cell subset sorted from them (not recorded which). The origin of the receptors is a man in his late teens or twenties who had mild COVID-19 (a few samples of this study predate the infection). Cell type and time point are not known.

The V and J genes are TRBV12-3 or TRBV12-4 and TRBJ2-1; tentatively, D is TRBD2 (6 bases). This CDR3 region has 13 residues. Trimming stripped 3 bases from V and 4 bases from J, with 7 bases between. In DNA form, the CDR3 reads TGTGCCAGCAGTTTGGAGGGTTACAATGAGCAGTTCTTC. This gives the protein CASSLEGYNEQFF.

CDR3 in amino acids: CASSAEGQGIDTQYF. The CDR3 DNA follows: TGTGCCAGCAGCGCCGAAGGACAGGGAATAGATACGCAGTATTTT. The V call is TRBV9, the J call TRBJ2-3, with TRBD1 matching over 8 bases. The CDR3 consists of 15 residues. The germline CDR1 and CDR2 sequences are SGDLS and YYNGEE. Trimming removed 3 bases from V and 5 bases from J; junction bases left unmatched: 8.

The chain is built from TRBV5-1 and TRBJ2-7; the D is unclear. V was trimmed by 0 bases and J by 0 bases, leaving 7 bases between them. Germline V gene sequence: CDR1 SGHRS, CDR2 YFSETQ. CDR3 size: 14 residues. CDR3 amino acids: CASSLDSTSYEQYF. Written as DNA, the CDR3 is TGCGCCAGCAGCTTGGATTCCACCTCCTACGAGCAGTACTTC.

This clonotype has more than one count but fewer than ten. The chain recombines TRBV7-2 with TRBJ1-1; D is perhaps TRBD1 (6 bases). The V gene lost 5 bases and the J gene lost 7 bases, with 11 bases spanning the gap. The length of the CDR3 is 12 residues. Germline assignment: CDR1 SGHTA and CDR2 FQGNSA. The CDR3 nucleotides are TGTGCCAGCAGCACGCAGGGGATTGAAGCTTTCTTT. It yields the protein CASSTQGIEAFF. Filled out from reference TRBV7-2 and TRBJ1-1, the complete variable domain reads GAGVSQSPSNKVTEKGKDVELRCDPISGHTALYWYRQSLGQGLEFLIYFQGNSAPDKSGLPSDRFSAERTGGSVSTLTIQRTQQEDSAVYLCASSTQGIEAFFGQGTRLTVV.

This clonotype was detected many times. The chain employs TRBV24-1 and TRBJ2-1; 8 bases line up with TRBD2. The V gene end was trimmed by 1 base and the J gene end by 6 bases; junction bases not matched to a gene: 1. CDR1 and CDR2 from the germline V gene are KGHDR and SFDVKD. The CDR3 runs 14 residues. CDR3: CATSDLGTSNEQFF. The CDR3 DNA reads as TGTGCCACCAGTGATTTAGGGACTAGCAATGAGCAGTTCTTC.

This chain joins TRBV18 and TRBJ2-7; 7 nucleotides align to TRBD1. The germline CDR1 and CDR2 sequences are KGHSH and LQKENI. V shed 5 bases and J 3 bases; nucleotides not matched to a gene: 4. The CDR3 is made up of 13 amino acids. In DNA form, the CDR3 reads TGTGCCAGCTCAGTCACAGGGGACTACGAGCAGTACTTC. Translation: CASSVTGDYEQYF.

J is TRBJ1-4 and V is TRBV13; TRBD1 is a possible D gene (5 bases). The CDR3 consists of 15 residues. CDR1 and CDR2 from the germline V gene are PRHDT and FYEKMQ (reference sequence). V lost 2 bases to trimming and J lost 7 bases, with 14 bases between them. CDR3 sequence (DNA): TGTGCCAGCAGCTTATGGGGGAAGAGGAGTGAAAAACTGTTTTTT. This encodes CASSLWGKRSEKLFF. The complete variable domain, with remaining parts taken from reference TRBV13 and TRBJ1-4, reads AAGVIQSPRHLIKEKRETATLKCYPIPRHDTVYWYQQGPGQDPQFLISFYEKMQSDKGSIPDRFSAQQFSDYHSELNMSSLELGDSALYFCASSLWGKRSEKLFFGSGTQLSVL.

The CDR3 region has the DNA TGTGCCAGCAGCTTAGCGGTAGACTACGAGCAGTACTTC. Its protein is CASSLAVDYEQYF. This chain connects TRBV11-2 to TRBJ2-7; D remains unclear. The V gene lost 1 base and the J gene lost 3 bases, with 7 bases spanning the gap. This CDR3 is 13 amino acids long. The germline CDR1 and CDR2 sequences are SGHAT and FQNNGV.

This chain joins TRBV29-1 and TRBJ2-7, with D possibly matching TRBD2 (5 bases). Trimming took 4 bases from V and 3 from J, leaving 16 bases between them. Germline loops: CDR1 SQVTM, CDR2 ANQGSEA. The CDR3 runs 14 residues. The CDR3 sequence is CSVVLGRVGYEQYF. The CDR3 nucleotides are TGCAGCGTTGTATTAGGGCGGGTTGGCTACGAGCAGTACTTC.

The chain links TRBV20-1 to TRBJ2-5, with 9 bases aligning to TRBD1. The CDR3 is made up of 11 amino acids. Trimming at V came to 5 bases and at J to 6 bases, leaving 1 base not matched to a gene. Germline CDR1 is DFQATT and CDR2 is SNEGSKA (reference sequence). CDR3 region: CSAGTGKTQYF. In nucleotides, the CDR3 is TGCAGTGCTGGGACAGGGAAGACCCAGTACTTC.

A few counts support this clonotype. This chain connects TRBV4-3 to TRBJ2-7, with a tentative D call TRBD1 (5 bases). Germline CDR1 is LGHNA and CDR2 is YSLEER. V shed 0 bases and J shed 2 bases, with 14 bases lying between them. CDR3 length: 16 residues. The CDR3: CASSQEVPGPAYEQYF. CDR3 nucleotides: TGCGCCAGCAGCCAAGAGGTACCAGGGCCGGCCTACGAGCAGTACTTC.

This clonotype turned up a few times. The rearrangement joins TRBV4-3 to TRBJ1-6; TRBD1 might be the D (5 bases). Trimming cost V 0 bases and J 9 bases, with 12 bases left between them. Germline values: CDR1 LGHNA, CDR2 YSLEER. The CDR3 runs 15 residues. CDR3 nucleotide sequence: TGCGCCAGCAGCCAAGATGGGGCAGGGAGTTCACCCCTCCACTTT. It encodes CASSQDGAGSSPLHF.

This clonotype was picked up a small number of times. This CDR3 reads CASSERTSLGGELFF. CDR3 nucleotide sequence: TGTGCCAGCAGTGAACGGACTAGCCTCGGCGGGGAGCTGTTTTTT. The genes are TRBV2 and TRBJ2-2; 8 nucleotides line up with TRBD2. Germline assignment: CDR1 SNHLY and CDR2 FYNNEI. Trimming cost V 2 bases and J 7 bases; bases outside gene matches: 6. CDR3 size: 15 residues.

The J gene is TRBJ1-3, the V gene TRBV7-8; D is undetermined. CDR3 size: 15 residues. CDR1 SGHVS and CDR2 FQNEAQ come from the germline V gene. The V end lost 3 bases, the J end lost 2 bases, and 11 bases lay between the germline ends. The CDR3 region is CASSLAYKTGNTIYF. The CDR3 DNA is TGTGCCAGCAGCTTGGCCTATAAAACTGGAAACACCATATATTTT.

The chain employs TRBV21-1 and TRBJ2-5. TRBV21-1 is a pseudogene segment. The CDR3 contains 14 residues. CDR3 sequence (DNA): TGTGCCAGCAGCAGAGGTGGGTGGAAGGAGACCCAGTACTTC. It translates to CASSRGGWKETQYF.

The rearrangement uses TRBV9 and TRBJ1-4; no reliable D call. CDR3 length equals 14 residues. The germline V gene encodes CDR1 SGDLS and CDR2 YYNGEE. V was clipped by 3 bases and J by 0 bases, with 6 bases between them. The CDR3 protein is CASSADATNEKLFF. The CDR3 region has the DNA TGTGCCAGCAGCGCAGATGCAACTAATGAAAAACTGTTTTTT.

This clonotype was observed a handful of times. The CDR3 nucleotides are TGTGCCAGCAGCTCCGGGACAGGTGCCTACAATGAGCAGTTCTTC. As protein: CASSSGTGAYNEQFF. This rearrangement joins TRBV5-4 to TRBJ2-1, with 8 bases matching TRBD1. Germline trimming cut 3 bases from V and 2 bases from J; bases unmatched to any gene: 4. Per germline, CDR1 SGHNT and CDR2 YYREEE (reference sequence). The CDR3 loop spans 15 amino acids.

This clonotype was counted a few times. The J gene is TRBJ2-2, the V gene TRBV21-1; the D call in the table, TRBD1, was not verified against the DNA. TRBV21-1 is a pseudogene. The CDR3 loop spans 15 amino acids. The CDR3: CASSSDRSGTGELFF. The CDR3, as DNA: TGTGCCAGCAGTTCGGACAGGTCGGGTACCGGGGAGCTGTTTTTT.

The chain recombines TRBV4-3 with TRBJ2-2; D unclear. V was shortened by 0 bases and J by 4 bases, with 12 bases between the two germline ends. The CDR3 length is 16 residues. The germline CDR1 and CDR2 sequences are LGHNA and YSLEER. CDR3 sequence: CASSQDGSRFTGELFF. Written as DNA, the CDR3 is TGCGCCAGCAGCCAAGATGGGTCCAGATTCACCGGGGAGCTGTTTTTT.

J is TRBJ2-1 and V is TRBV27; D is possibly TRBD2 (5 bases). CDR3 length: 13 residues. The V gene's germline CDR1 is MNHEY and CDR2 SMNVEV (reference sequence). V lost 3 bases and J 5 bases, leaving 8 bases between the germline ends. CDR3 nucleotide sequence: TGTGCCAGCAGTTTTCGGGGAGACAATGAGCAGTTCTTC. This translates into CASSFRGDNEQFF.

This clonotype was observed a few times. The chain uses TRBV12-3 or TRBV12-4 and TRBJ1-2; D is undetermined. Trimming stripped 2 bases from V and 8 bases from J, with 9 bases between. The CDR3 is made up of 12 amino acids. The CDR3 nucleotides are TGTGCCAGCAGTTTACAGCTTGAAGGCTACACCTTC. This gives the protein CASSLQLEGYTF.

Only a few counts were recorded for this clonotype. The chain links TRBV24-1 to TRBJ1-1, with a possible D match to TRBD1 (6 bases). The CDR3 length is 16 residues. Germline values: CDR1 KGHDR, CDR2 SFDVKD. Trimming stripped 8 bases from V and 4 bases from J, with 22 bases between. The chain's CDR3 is CATTAGEQGPGTEAFF. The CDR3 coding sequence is TGTGCCACCACTGCTGGGGAGCAGGGGCCAGGCACTGAAGCTTTCTTT.

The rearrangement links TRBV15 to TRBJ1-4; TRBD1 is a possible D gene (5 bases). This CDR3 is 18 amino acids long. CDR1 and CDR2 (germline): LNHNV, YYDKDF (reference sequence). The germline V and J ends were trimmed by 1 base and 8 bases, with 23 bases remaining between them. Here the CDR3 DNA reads TGTGCCACCAGCAGAGTCCCGAACCGGGGGGGTTTGTCGGAAAAACTGTTTTTT. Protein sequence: CATSRVPNRGGLSEKLFF.

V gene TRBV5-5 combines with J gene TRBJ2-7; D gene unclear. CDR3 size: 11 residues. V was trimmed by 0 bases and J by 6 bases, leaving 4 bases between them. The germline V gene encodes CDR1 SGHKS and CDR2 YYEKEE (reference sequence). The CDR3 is CASSLEAEQYF. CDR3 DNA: TGTGCCAGCAGCTTGGAAGCCGAGCAGTACTTC. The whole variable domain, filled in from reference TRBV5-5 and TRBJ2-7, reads DAGVTQSPTHLIKTRGQQVTLRCSPISGHKSVSWYQQVLGQGPQFIFQYYEKEERGRGNFPDRFSARQFPNYSSELNVNALLLGDSALYLCASSLEAEQYFGPGTRLTVT.

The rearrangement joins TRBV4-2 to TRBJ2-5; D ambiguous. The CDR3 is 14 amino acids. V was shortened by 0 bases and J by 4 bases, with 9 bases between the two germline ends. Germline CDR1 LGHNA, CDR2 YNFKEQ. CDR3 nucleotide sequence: TGTGCCAGCAGCCAAGATGGGGATCCAGAGACCCAGTACTTC. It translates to CASSQDGDPETQYF.

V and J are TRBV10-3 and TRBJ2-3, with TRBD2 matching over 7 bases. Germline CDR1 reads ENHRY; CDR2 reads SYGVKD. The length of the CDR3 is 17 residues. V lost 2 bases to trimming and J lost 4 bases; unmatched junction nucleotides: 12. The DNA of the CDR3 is TGTGCCATCAGTGAGGCTAGCGGATACCCCTTGCCAGATACGCAGTATTTT. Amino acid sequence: CAISEASGYPLPDTQYF.

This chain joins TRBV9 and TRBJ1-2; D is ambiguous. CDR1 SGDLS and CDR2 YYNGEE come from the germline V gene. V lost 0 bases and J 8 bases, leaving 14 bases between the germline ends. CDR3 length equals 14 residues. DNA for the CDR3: TGTGCCAGCAGCGTAGCGGGTCGGTCGGAGGGCTACACCTTC. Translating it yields CASSVAGRSEGYTF.

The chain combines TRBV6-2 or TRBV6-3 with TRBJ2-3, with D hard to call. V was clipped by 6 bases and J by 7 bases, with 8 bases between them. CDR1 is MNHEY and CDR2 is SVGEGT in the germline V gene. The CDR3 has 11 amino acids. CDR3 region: CASRISHTQYF. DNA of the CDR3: TGTGCCAGCAGGATTAGCCATACGCAGTATTTT.

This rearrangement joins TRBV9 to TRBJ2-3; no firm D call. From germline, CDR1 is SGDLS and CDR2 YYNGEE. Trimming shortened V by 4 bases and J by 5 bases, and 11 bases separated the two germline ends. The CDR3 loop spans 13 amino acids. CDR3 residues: CASSSPPGDTQYF. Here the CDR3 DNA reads TGTGCCAGCAGCTCCCCGCCGGGAGATACGCAGTATTTT.

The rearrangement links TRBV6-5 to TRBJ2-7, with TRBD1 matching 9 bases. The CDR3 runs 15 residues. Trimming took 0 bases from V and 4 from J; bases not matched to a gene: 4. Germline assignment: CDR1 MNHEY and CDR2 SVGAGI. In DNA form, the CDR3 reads TGTGCCAGCAGTTACTCTGGGACAGGGACGTACGAGCAGTACTTC. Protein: CASSYSGTGTYEQYF.